This T cell receptor (beta chain) was captured by sequencing in a study of beta chain features in type 1 diabetes. The CDR3 covers 16 residues. CDR1 is SGHTA and CDR2 is FQGNSA in the germline V gene. The V and J ends lost 0 bases and 6 bases respectively, with 15 bases between them. Reverse transcribing all isolated RNA meant expressed TCRB transcripts were sequenced. Only in-frame clones appear in the TCRdb table, and some are missing; sequencing was by immunoSEQ multiplex PCR. Among 150,000 to 190,000 clones listed, 8.1% were seen once. This clone was observed many times. This chain connects TRBV7-2 to TRBJ2-1, with D maybe TRBD1 (6 bases). This receptor was taken from a man aged 18 to 29 in good health. The sequenced material came from central memory CD4+ T cells from blood. CDR3 nucleotides: TGTGCCAGCAGCTTAGCGGGGGCCCTCGTCTTCAATGAGCAGTTCTTC. Its translation is CASSLAGALVFNEQFF.